This is a list of T cell receptor beta chains from one sample in a study of cytomegalovirus exposure and HLA in healthy donors. The repertoire was sequenced with immunoSEQ multiplex PCR; TCRdb's copy has only in-frame clones and lacks some. The sample includes almost 75,000 clones, around four fifths seen only once; the top ten take about 3%. Material: PBMCs. Source of these receptors: a man between 25 and 39 years old in good health and CMV-seronegative. CDR3s include the opening cysteine and the closing phenylalanine or tryptophan. A D gene is named only where the DNA matches it firmly. A row's size may be missing; if present it is once, few, many or a size class.

v_gene,abundance,d_gene,j_gene,CDR3nt,CDR3aa
TRBV5-1,-,TRBD1,TRBJ1-1,TGCGCCAGCAGGACAGGGGTAATGAACACTGAAGCTTTCTTT,CASRTGVMNTEAFF
TRBV7-9,-,TRBD1,TRBJ2-1,TGTGCCAGCAGCGATCGGAGGGACAGGGGGTCGTTGAATGAGCAGTTCTTC,CASSDRRDRGSLNEQFF
TRBV18,-,TRBD1,TRBJ2-5,TGTGCCAGCTCACCACCGACAGGGGACTTGGAGACCCAGTACTTC,CASSPPTGDLETQYF
TRBV11-3,-,-,TRBJ1-1,TGTGCCAGCAGCTTAAGTACGGACACTGAAGCTTTCTTT,CASSLSTDTEAFF
TRBV30,-,TRBD1,TRBJ2-6,TGTGCCTGGAGTGAAGGGGGCGGAGGGGCCAACGTCCTGACTTTC,CAWSEGGGGANVLTF
TRBV7-3,-,TRBD2,TRBJ2-3,TGTGCCTCCGGGCGGGAGCGCACAGATACGCAGTATTTT,CASGRERTDTQYF
TRBV11-2,-,TRBD1,TRBJ1-3,TGTGCCAGCAGCTTAGGTGGTGGGACAGGGAGAGGAAACACCATATATTTT,CASSLGGGTGRGNTIYF
TRBV12-5,-,TRBD2,TRBJ2-1,TGTGCTAGTGGTTTGACATCGGGACTAGCGGGTGAGCAGTTCTTC,CASGLTSGLAGEQFF
TRBV5-5,-,TRBD1,TRBJ2-1,TGTGCCAGCAGCAGTGGGGGTGACAGGGGGCTTGAGCAGTTCTTC,CASSSGGDRGLEQFF
TRBV7-9,-,TRBD2,TRBJ2-2,TGTGCCAGCAGCTTTAGCGGGAGTCGCACCGGGGAGCTGTTTTTT,CASSFSGSRTGELFF
TRBV27,once,-,TRBJ2-5,TGTGCCAGCATCCTCGGGAAGACCCAGTACTTC,CASILGKTQYF
TRBV2,-,-,TRBJ2-3,TGTGCCAGCCCCAGACGGGACTCGCCGGACACAGATACGCAGTATTTT,CASPRRDSPDTDTQYF
TRBV2,-,TRBD1,TRBJ2-3,TGTGCCAGCAGTGCCGGACAGGGCTCAGATACGCAGTATTTT,CASSAGQGSDTQYF
TRBV15,-,TRBD1,TRBJ1-1,TGTGCCACCAGGTCCAGGGGGAATAATCCTGAAGCTTTCTTT,CATRSRGNNPEAFF
TRBV7-2,-,TRBD1,TRBJ2-2,TGTGCCAGCAGTTACAGGGGCACGAACACCGGGGAGCTGTTTTTT,CASSYRGTNTGELFF
TRBV30,few,-,TRBJ1-5,TGTGCCTGGAGTCAGGGATACAATCAGCCCCAGCATTTT,CAWSQGYNQPQHF
TRBV9,-,TRBD1,TRBJ2-7,TGTGCCAGCAGCGTAAGACAGGGCGACGAGCAGTACTTC,CASSVRQGDEQYF
TRBV5-1,few,TRBD1,TRBJ2-7,TGCGCCAGCAGCCGGGACAGGGGCCACGAGCAGTACTTC,CASSRDRGHEQYF
TRBV30,-,TRBD1,TRBJ2-4,TGTGCCTTCAGACCAGGCGGGACAGGGGTCTTGTACGTTGCCAAAAACATTCAGTACTTC,CAFRPGGTGVLYVAKNIQYF
TRBV23-1,-,TRBD1,TRBJ1-6,TGCGCCAGCAGAGGACAGGGTAAGAATTCACCCCTCCACTTT,CASRGQGKNSPLHF
TRBV18,-,-,TRBJ1-3,TGTGCCAGCTCAGTGGACGGGAACTCTGGAAACACCATATATTTT,CASSVDGNSGNTIYF
TRBV7-3,-,-,TRBJ2-5,TGTGCCAGCAGCTCTCCATCCAGTCCAGAGACCCAGTACTTC,CASSSPSSPETQYF
TRBV9,-,-,TRBJ2-2,TGTGCCAGCAGCCCGACAGACGGGGAGCTGTTTTTT,CASSPTDGELFF
TRBV5-5,-,-,TRBJ2-3,TGTGCCAGCAGCTTGATTGGAGGGTACGCGGATACGCAGTATTTT,CASSLIGGYADTQYF
TRBV12-5,-,-,TRBJ1-2,TGTGCTAGTGGCTATTACGGGACTCTCAAGGGGGGCTACACCTTC,CASGYYGTLKGGYTF
TRBV6-1,-,TRBD1,TRBJ1-2,TGTGCCAGCGTACAGGGGGAAGTTGGCGGCTACACCTTC,CASVQGEVGGYTF
TRBV5-1,-,-,TRBJ2-5,TGCGCCAGCAGCTTAACAGGTTTCCAAGAGACCCAGTACTTC,CASSLTGFQETQYF
TRBV10-3,few,TRBD2,TRBJ2-7,TGTGCCATGAGTGAGTCACTAGCGGCGTACGAGCAGTACTTC,CAMSESLAAYEQYF
TRBV30,-,-,TRBJ1-2,TGTGCCCGGAGCCAGGACAGTGGCTACTATGGCTACACCTTC,CARSQDSGYYGYTF
TRBV11-1,-,TRBD1,TRBJ1-1,TGTGCCAGCAGCGCTGGACAGGGCGGCACTGAAGCTTTCTTT,CASSAGQGGTEAFF
TRBV18,-,-,TRBJ1-1,TGTGCCAGCTTACAGTCCGTTGAGCACACTGAAGCTTTCTTT,CASLQSVEHTEAFF
TRBV7-6,-,-,TRBJ2-7,TGTGCCAGCAGCTTAGGCAGGGTGTCACCCTACGAGCAGTACTTC,CASSLGRVSPYEQYF
TRBV28,-,TRBD2,TRBJ2-1,TGTGCCAGCAGTTTGGGTGTTAGCGGGGTAAATGAGCAGTTCTTC,CASSLGVSGVNEQFF
TRBV27,-,-,TRBJ2-5,TGTGCCAGCAGTTCGCTAGTAGCGGAAGAGACCCAGTACTTC,CASSSLVAEETQYF
TRBV6-5,-,-,TRBJ2-2,TGTGCCAGCAGCCTCTTAGCGGACGGGGAGCTGTTTTTT,CASSLLADGELFF
TRBV30,-,-,TRBJ2-1,TGTGCCTGGAGTGTAGGGGGTTTTAACAATGAGCAGTTCTTC,CAWSVGGFNNEQFF